The 8 T cell receptor beta chains below were found in one sample sequenced in a study of cytomegalovirus exposure and HLA in healthy donors. PCR amplification relied on 60 Vbeta primers (plus 13 Jbeta primers). The method was immunoSEQ multiplex PCR; TCRdb's version includes in-frame clones alone and lacks a portion of them. The sample consists of approximately 110,000 clones, over 60% of them appearing once. Sequenced sample: PBMCs. The receptors originated from a human donor in good health.

V usage is TRBV6-4 and J usage is TRBJ2-3; D is possibly TRBD2 (5 bases). Deletions cut 9 bases from V and 2 bases from J, with 21 bases between. Germline-derived CDR1 and CDR2 are MRHNA and SNTAGT. This CDR3 has 16 residues. The CDR3 spells CARNPPRAALTDTQYF. Here the CDR3 DNA reads TGTGCCAGAAATCCTCCTAGAGCGGCCCTCACAGATACGCAGTATTTT.

This sequence joins TRBV6-6 and TRBJ2-7; 12 bases line up with TRBD2. CDR3 length equals 15 residues. V dropped 8 bases and J dropped 6; count of bases not matched to a gene: 11. The V gene's germline CDR1 is MNHNY and CDR2 SVGAGI (reference sequence). CDR3 amino acids: CASSNRLAGVLEQYF. The CDR3 bases are TGTGCCAGCTCTAATCGACTAGCGGGAGTGCTCGAGCAGTACTTC.

This clone was recorded a few times. The V gene is TRBV5-4, the J gene TRBJ2-3; 13 nucleotides align to TRBD2. This CDR3 is 15 amino acids long. Germline CDR1 reads SGHNT; CDR2 reads YYREEE (reference sequence). Trimming at V came to 2 bases and at J to 3 bases, leaving 0 bases not matched to a gene. CDR3 residues: CASSLLAGGTDTQYF. Written as DNA, the CDR3 is TGTGCCAGCAGCTTACTAGCGGGAGGGACAGATACGCAGTATTTT. Drawing the rest from reference TRBV5-4 and TRBJ2-3, the complete variable domain is ETGVTQSPTHLIKTRGQQVTLRCSSQSGHNTVSWYQQALGQGPQFIFQYYREEENGRGNFPPRFSGLQFPNYSSELNVNALELDDSALYLCASSLLAGGTDTQYFGPGTRLTVL.

The chain combines TRBV7-3 with TRBJ2-6; a weak D match, TRBD1 (6 bases). Germline V CDR1 and CDR2: SGHTA, FQGTGA. Trimming stripped 6 bases from V and 4 bases from J, with 13 bases between. The CDR3 has 15 amino acids. CDR3 sequence: CASSSGVWGANVLTF. CDR3 DNA: TGTGCCAGCAGTTCAGGGGTGTGGGGGGCCAACGTCCTGACTTTC. Drawing the rest from reference TRBV7-3 and TRBJ2-6, the complete variable domain is GAGVSQTPSNKVTEKGKYVELRCDPISGHTALYWYRQSLGQGPEFLIYFQGTGAADDSGLPNDRFFAVRPEGSVSTLKIQRTERGDSAVYLCASSSGVWGANVLTFGAGSRLTVL.

This clone was observed a few times. As DNA, the CDR3 is TGTGCCAGTAGTAATCCCCTAGCGGGAGGATCTGAGCAGTACTTC. The encoded protein is CASSNPLAGGSEQYF. The chain links TRBV19 to TRBJ2-7, with TRBD2 matching 11 bases. Looked up from germline, CDR1 is LNHDA and CDR2 is SQIVND (reference sequence). The V gene end was trimmed by 4 bases and the J gene end by 7 bases; junction bases not matched to a gene: 9. CDR3 length: 15 amino acids.

The rearrangement uses TRBV7-2 and TRBJ1-5, with 9 nucleotides matching TRBD1. There are 16 residues in the CDR3. Losses at the gene ends were 3 bases for V and 2 bases for J; bases not matched to a gene: 5. In germline, CDR1 is SGHTA, CDR2 FQGNSA. The CDR3 sequence is CASSLHRDRGNQPQHF. CDR3 nucleotides: TGTGCCAGCAGCTTGCACCGGGACAGGGGCAATCAGCCCCAGCATTTT.

The chain links TRBV7-3 to TRBJ1-5, with 9 positions matching TRBD1. V lost 5 bases, J lost 4 bases, and 9 bases stayed unmatched. CDR3 length: 16 residues. CDR1 is SGHTA and CDR2 is FQGTGA in the germline V gene. This CDR3 is CASSPWGQGGNQPQHF. Here the CDR3 DNA reads TGTGCCAGCAGCCCGTGGGGACAGGGAGGGAATCAGCCCCAGCATTTT.

This clone has more than one count but fewer than ten. The V and J genes are TRBV5-1 and TRBJ2-7, with TRBD1 as a possible D gene (6 bases). Germline V gives CDR1 SGHRS, CDR2 YFSETQ. V was trimmed by 0 bases and J by 2 bases, leaving 15 bases between them. The CDR3 contains 16 residues. CDR3 amino acids: CASSLDSQGRTYEQYF. The CDR3 coding sequence is TGCGCCAGCAGCTTGGATTCTCAGGGGCGGACCTACGAGCAGTACTTC.